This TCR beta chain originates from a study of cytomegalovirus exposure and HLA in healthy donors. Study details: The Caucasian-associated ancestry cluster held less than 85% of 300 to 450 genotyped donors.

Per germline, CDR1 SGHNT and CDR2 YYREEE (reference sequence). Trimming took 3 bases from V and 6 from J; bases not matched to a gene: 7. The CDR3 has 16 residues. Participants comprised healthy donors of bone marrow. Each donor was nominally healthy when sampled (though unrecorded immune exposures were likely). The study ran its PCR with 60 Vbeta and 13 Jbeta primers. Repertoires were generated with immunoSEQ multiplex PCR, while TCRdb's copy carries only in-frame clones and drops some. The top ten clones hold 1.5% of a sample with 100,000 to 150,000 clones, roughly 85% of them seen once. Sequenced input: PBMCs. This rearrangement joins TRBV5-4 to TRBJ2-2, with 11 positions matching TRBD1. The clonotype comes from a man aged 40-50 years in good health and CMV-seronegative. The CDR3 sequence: CASSWGTGGFAGELFF. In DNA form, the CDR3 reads TGTGCCAGCAGCTGGGGGACAGGGGGGTTTGCCGGGGAGCTGTTTTTT.